The TCR beta chain described here comes from a study of blood T cells in healthy people across ages. Study observations and caveats: It was not known whether donors were CMV positive (a possible confounder of expanded clonotype changes).

The draw of peripheral blood yielded about 10 milliliters from each donor. Primers used in a second PCR of roughly 6 to 11 cycles were a sample-barcoded 5' primer and a J-beta primer mix. Per-sample output comprised a minimum of 2.5 million paired-end reads containing CDR3. TCRdb independently ran MiXCR on the 5' RACE reads; one entry per CDR3 protein. The sample has fewer than 2,000,000 distinct CDR3 sequences, approximately 40% seen once. The sample holds a few counts of this clonotype. Its antigen remains unidentified. The CDR3 has 13 amino acids. Germline V gene data show CDR1 as MDHEN and CDR2 as SYDVKM. V was shortened by 7 bases and J by 4 bases, with 13 bases between the two germline ends.

This sequence was found in a human donor in good health. The chain uses TRBV28 and TRBJ1-2, with D possibly being TRBD1 (5 bases). Sequenced sample: blood. CDR3 bases: TGTGCCAGCAAGCGGGGGATCGGCTATGGCTACACCTTC. Protein: CASKRGIGYGYTF.